This T cell receptor (beta chain) is drawn from a study of technical replicates of blood from several donors. This clone showed up just once. TCRdb's copy holds only in-frame clones and misses some; the assay was immunoSEQ multiplex PCR. In the table there are tens of thousands of clones, over 95% of which are singletons. The CDR3 is made up of 14 amino acids. Germline assignment: CDR1 SGHRS and CDR2 YFSETQ. Trimming cost V 1 base and J 9 bases, with 14 bases left between them. This sequence originates from a human donor in good health. V is TRBV5-1 and J is TRBJ2-1, with D possibly matching TRBD2 (5 bases). Sequenced sample: T cells isolated from PBMCs. CDR3 nucleotides: TGCGCCAGCAGCTTGACACTCGCAGGAGGTGAGCAGTTCTTC. Residues: CASSLTLAGGEQFF.